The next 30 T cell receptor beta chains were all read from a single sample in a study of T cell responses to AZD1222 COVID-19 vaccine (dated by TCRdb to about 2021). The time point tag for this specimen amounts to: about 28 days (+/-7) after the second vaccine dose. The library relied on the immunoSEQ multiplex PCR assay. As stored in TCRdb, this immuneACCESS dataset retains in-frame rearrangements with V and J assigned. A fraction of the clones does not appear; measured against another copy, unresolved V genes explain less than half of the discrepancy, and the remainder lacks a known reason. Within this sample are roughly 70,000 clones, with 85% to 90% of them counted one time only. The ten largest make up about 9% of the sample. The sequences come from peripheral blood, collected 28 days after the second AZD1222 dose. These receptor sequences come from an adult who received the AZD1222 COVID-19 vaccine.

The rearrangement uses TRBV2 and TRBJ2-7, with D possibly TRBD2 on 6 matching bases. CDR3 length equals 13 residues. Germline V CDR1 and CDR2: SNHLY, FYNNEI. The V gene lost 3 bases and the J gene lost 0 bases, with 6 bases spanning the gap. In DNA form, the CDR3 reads TGTGCCAGCAGTGACGGGAGCTCCTACGAGCAGTACGTC. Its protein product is CASSDGSSYEQYV.

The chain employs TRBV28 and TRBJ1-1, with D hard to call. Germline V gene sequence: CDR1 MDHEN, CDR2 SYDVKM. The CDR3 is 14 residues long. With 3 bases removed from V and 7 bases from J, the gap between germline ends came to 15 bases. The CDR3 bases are TGTGCCAGCAGTTTTATTCTTATCGAGGGTGAAGCTTTCTTT. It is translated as CASSFILIEGEAFF.

The DNA for the CDR3 is TGTGCCAGCCGGTCACAGCAGCCCTACGAGCAGTACTTC. Translation gives CASRSQQPYEQYF. This chain joins TRBV7-9 and TRBJ2-7; D is uncertain. Germline CDR1 is SEHNR and CDR2 is FQNEAQ (reference sequence). Trimming removed 8 bases from V and 2 bases from J, with 13 bases in between. The CDR3 consists of 13 residues.

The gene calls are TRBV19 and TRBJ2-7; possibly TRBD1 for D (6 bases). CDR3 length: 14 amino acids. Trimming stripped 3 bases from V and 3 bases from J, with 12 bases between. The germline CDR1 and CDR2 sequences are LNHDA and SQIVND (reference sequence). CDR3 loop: CASSMAGAYYEQYF. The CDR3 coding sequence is TGTGCCAGTAGTATGGCAGGGGCTTACTACGAGCAGTACTTC.

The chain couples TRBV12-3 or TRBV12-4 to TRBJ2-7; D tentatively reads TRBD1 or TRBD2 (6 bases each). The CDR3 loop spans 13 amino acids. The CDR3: CPLEGGGLYEQYV. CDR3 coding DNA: TGTCCACTAGAGGGGGGCGGGCTTTACGAGCAGTACGTC.

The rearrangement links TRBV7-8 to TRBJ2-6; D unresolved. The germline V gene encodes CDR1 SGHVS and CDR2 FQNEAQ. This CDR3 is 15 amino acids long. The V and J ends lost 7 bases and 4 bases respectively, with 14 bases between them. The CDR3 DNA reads TGTGCCAGCACGGCCGGGTCCCCGGGGGCCAACGTCCTGACTTTC. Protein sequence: CASTAGSPGANVLTF.

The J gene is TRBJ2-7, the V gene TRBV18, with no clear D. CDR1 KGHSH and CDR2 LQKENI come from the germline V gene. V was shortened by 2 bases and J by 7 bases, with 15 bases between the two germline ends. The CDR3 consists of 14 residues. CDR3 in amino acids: CASSPAGTYGEQYV. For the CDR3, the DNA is TGTGCCAGCTCACCAGCCGGTACCTACGGAGAGCAGTACGTC.

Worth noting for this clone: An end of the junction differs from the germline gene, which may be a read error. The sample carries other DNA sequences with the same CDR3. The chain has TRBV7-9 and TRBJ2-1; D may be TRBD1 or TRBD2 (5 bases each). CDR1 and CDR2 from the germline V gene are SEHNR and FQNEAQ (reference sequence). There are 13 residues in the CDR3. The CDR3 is CASSLGEYNEQFF. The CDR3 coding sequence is TGTGCCAGCAGTTTAGGGGAGTACAATGAGCAGTTCTTC.

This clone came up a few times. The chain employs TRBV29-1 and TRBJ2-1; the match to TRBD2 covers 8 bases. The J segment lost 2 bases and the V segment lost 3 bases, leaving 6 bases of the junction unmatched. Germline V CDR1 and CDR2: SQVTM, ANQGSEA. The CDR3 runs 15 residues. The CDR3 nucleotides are TGCAGCGTTGATGGACTAGCCCTTCCCTACAATGAGCAGTTCTTC. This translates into CSVDGLALPYNEQFF.

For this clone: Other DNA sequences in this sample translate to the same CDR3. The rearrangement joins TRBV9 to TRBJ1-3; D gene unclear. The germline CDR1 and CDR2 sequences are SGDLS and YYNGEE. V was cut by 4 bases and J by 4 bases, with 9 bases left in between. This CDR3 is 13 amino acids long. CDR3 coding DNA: TGTGCCAGCAGCTCAGGAAGAGGAAACACCATATATTTT. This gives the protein CASSSGRGNTIYF.

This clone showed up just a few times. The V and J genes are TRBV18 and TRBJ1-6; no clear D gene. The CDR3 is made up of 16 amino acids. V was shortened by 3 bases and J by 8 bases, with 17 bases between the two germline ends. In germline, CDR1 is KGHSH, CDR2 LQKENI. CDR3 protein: CASSPPGPAGDSPLHF. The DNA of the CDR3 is TGTGCCAGCTCACCCCCCGGCCCGGCCGGGGATTCACCCCTCCACTTT.

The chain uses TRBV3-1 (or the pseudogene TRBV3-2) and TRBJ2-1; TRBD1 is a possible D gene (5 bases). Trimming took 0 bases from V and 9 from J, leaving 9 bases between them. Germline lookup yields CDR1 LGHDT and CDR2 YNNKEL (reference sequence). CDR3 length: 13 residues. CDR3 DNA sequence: TGTGCCAGCAGCCAAGAAATGCAGGGTGAGCAGTTCTTC. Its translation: CASSQEMQGEQFF.

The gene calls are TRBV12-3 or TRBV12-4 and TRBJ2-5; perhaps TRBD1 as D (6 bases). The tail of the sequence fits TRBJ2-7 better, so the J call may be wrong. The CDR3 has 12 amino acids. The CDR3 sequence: CASSTGRDEQYF. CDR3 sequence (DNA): TGTGCCAGCAGTACAGGGCGGGACGAGCAGTACTTC.

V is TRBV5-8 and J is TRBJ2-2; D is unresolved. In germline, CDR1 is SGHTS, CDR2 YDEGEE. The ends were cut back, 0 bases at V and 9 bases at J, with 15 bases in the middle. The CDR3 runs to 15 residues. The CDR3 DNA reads TGTGCCAGCAGCTTGGGTGCGGTCGCAGGCCGGGAGCTGTTTTTT. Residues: CASSLGAVAGRELFF.

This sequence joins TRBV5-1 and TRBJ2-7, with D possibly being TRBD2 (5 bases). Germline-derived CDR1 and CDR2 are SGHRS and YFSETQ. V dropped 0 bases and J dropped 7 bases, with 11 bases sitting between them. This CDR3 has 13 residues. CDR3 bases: TGCGCCAGCAGCTTGGACGGGGTACGTGAGCAGTACTTC. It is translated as CASSLDGVREQYF.

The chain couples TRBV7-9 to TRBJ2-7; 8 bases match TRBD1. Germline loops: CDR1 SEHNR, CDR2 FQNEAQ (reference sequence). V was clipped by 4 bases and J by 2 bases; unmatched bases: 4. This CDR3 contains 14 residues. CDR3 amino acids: CASSSGQAAYEQYV. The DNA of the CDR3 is TGTGCCAGCAGCTCGGGACAGGCGGCCTACGAGCAGTACGTC.

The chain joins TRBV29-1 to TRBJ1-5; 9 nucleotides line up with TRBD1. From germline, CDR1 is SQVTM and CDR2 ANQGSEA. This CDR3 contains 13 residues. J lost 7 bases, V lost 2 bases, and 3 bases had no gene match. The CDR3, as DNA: TGCAGCGTTGAAACAGGGGGCGACCAGCCCCAGCATTTT. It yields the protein CSVETGGDQPQHF.

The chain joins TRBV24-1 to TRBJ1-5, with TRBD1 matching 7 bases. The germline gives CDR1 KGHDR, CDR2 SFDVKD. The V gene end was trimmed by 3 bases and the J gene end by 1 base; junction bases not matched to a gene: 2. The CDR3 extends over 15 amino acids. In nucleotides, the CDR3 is TGTGCCACCAGTGATCTGGACAGGAGCAATCAGCCCCAGCATTTT. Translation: CATSDLDRSNQPQHF.

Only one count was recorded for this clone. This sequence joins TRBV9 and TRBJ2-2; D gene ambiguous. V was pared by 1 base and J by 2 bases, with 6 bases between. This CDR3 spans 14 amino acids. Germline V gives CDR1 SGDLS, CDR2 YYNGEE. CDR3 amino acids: CASSVFPNTGELFF. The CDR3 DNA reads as TGTGCCAGCAGCGTATTCCCAAACACCGGGGAGCTGTTTTTT.

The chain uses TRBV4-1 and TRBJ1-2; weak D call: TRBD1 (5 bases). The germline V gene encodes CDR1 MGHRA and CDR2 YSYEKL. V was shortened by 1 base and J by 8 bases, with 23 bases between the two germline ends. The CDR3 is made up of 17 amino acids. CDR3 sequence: CASSQGRAGTRGGGYTF. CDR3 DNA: TGCGCCAGCAGCCAAGGGCGAGCCGGGACTCGGGGCGGGGGCTACACCTTC.

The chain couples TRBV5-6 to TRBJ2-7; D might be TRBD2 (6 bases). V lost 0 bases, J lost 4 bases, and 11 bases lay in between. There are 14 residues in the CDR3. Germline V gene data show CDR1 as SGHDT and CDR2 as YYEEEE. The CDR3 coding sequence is TGTGCCAGCAGCTTGGTGGCGGGACCTTACGAGCAGTACGTC. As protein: CASSLVAGPYEQYV.

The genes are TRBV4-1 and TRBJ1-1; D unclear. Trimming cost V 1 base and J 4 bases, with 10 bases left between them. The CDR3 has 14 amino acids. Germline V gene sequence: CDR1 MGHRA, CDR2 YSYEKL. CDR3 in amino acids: CASSQVEPSTEAFF. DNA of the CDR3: TGCGCCAGCAGCCAAGTCGAGCCGTCCACTGAAGCTTTCTTT.

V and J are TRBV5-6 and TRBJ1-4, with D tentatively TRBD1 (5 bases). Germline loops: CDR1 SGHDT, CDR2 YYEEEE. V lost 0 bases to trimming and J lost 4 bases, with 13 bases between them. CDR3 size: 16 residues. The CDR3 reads CASSLGRGIINEKLFF. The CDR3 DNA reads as TGTGCCAGCAGCTTGGGGAGGGGTATCATTAATGAAAAACTGTTTTTT.

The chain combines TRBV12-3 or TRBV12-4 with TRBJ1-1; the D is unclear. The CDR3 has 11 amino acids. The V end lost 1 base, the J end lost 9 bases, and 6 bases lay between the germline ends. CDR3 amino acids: CASSLGGKAFF. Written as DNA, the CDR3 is TGTGCCAGCAGTTTAGGGGGTAAAGCTTTCTTT.

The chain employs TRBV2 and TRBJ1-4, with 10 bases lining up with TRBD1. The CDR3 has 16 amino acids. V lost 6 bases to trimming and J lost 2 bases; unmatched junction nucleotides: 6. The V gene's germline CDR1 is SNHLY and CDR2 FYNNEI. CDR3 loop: CASSGDRGETNEKLFF. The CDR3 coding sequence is TGTGCCAGCAGCGGGGACAGGGGCGAGACTAATGAAAAACTGTTTTTT.

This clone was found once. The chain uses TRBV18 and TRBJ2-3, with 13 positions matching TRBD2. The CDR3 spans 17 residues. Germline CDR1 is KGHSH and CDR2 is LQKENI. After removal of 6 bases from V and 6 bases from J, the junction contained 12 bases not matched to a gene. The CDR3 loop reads CASSRSTSGGTVDTQYF. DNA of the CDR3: TGTGCCAGCTCTCGGTCGACTAGCGGGGGGACGGTGGATACGCAGTATTTT.

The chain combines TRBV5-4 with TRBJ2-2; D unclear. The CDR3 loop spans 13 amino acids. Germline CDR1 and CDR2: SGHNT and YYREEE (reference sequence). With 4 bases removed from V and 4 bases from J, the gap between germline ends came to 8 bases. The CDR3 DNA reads TGTGCCAGCAGCATAGACTTCACCGGGGAGCTGTTTTTT. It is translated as CASSIDFTGELFF.

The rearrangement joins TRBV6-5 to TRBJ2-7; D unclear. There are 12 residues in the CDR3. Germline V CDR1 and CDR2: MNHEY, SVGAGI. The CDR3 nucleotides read TGTGTCACCCGGAGAAGGAACTACGAGCAGTACGTC. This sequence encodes CVTRRRNYEQYV.

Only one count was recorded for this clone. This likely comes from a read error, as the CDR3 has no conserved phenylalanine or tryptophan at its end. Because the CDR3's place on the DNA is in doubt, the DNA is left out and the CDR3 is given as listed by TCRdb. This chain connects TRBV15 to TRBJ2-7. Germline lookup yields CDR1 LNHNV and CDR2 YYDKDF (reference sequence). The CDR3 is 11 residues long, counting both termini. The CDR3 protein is CATSRDRDILY.

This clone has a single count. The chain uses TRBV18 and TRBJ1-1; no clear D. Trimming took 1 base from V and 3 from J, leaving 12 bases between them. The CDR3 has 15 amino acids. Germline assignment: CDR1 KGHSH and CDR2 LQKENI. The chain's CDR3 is CASSPLAGRDTEAFF. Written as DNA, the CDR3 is TGTGCCAGCTCACCACTGGCAGGACGGGACACTGAAGCTTTCTTT.